The clone carrying this T cell receptor (beta chain) was found a few times. MiXCR, run by TCRdb on the RT-PCR reads, gives a single entry per CDR3 protein. The sample gives about 410,000 distinct CDR3 sequences, approximately 16% of which show up once; 7.2% is in the top ten. Trimming took off 6 bases at V and 0 bases at J, with 19 bases between the two ends. Germline V gene sequence: CDR1 DFQATT, CDR2 SNEGSKA (reference sequence). The CDR3 is made up of 16 amino acids. The data were obtained in a study of patients and donors after allogeneic stem cell transplantation. This receptor was identified in a human donor who was either an allogeneic HSCT recipient or a stem cell or donor lymphocyte infusion donor (not recorded which). It is not recorded whose cells these are; they may come from a transplant donor. The sequencing input was blood, either unsorted or a sorted T cell fraction (not recorded which). The rearrangement uses TRBV20-1 and TRBJ2-3; TRBD2 might be the D (6 bases). In DNA, the CDR3 is TGCAGTGCCGCCGCGCGGGGTGGTACTAGCACAGATACGCAGTATTTT. Translated: CSAAARGGTSTDTQYF.